This T cell receptor beta chain is from a study of blood T cell repertoires in COVID-19. Patients from Seattle were sampled longitudinally, starting during active infection. This clone was found a few times. TCRdb's table, derived via immunoSEQ multiplex PCR, lists solely in-frame clones and lacks some. The sample includes fewer than 450,000 clones, 88% of them seen just once. CDR1 and CDR2 (germline): SEHNR, FQNEAQ (reference sequence). The CDR3 runs to 14 residues. The V and J ends lost 5 bases and 2 bases respectively, with 13 bases between them. The sequencing sample was made of peripheral blood. The chain has TRBV7-9 and TRBJ2-7, with a possible D match to TRBD1 (6 bases). The sequence derives from a woman between 65 and 79 years old with COVID-19, enrolled during active disease. Written as DNA, the CDR3 is TGTGCCAGCAGCCCTCCGGGACACCCCTACGAGCAGTACTTC. It codes for CASSPPGHPYEQYF.